What follows are 12 T cell receptor beta chains derived from one specimen sequenced in a study of T-cell reconstitution after alpha-beta-depleted transplantation in children (TCRdb year 2016). Read against the paper, the sample's treatment or condition label means: allogeneic hematopoietic cell transplantation with graft depleted of TCRalphabeta T cells and CD19 B cells. Library preparation used PCR. Sequencing was carried out with an Illumina HiSeq 2500. To normalize quantification of the TCRbeta repertoire, the TCR libraries were built with molecular barcoding that relied on unique molecular identifiers. The public sequencing data were trimmed at Q25 with fastp and processed into clonotypes with MiXCR by TCRdb, which kept only in-frame beta chains. Under each unique CDR3 protein, matching rows form one entry showing the most common genes and DNA. The sample table contains more than 200,000 distinct CDR3 sequences; only one count was recorded for about 15% of them. The ten largest account for approximately 40% of the sample.

The source was PBMCs, mostly from graft donor cells, collected 360 days after TCRalphabeta/CD19-depleted stem cell transplant. These receptors all stem from a male patient between 2 and 10 years old who had a stem cell transplant for acute lymphoblastic leukemia, so the T cells may come from the graft donor.

This clonotype was detected only a few times. This chain uses TRBV7-6 with TRBJ1-6; D not certain. Trimming stripped 4 bases from V and 10 bases from J, with 11 bases between. Per the germline V gene, CDR1 is SGHVS and CDR2 is FNYEAQ. This CDR3 spans 13 amino acids. The CDR3 loop is CASSSKPSSPLHF. The CDR3 DNA is TGTGCCAGCAGCTCGAAACCCTCATCACCCCTCCACTTT. Full variable domain (outside the CDR3, taken from reference TRBV7-6 and TRBJ1-6): GAGVSQSPRYKVTKRGQDVALRCDPISGHVSLYWYRQALGQGPEFLTYFNYEAQQDKSGLPNDRFSAERPEGSISTLTIQRTEQRDSAMYRCASSSKPSSPLHFGNGTRLTVT.

The chain employs TRBV7-9 and TRBJ2-3; no reliable D call. This CDR3 region has 15 residues. CDR1 is SEHNR, CDR2 FQNEAQ, per germline (reference sequence). V was pared by 3 bases and J by 6 bases, with 16 bases between. The CDR3 DNA follows: TGTGCCAGCAGCTTTGGCCTGACCTCGGCGGATACGCAGTATTTT. Protein sequence: CASSFGLTSADTQYF.

This clonotype was seen a few times. The chain combines TRBV4-3 with TRBJ1-4, with unresolved D. Trimming stripped 1 base from V and 9 bases from J, with 6 bases between. The germline CDR1 and CDR2 sequences are LGHNA and YSLEER. This CDR3 is 12 amino acids long. CDR3 nucleotides: TGCGCCAGCAGCCAAGGACCTCAAAAACTGTTTTTT. Its protein is CASSQGPQKLFF.

This chain connects TRBV4-1 to TRBJ1-4; the D is unclear. The CDR3 length is 14 residues. V was trimmed by 1 base and J by 8 bases, leaving 11 bases between them. Germline V gene data show CDR1 as MGHRA and CDR2 as YSYEKL. The CDR3 DNA follows: TGCGCCAGCAGCCAAGGTGGTGTAGGGGAAAAACTGTTTTTT. Its protein is CASSQGGVGEKLFF.

This clonotype came up a few times. The V gene is TRBV28, the J gene TRBJ2-7; 9 nucleotides line up with TRBD2. The CDR3 loop spans 15 amino acids. Trimming cost V 3 bases and J 6 bases; bases outside gene matches: 9. CDR1 is MDHEN and CDR2 is SYDVKM in the germline V gene. The CDR3 reads CASSLTGTSRGEQYF. The CDR3 nucleotides are TGTGCCAGCAGTTTGACCGGGACTAGCCGGGGCGAGCAGTACTTC.

This clonotype was found many times. This rearrangement joins TRBV15 to TRBJ2-7, with D uncertain. The CDR3 is made up of 13 amino acids. Germline CDR1 and CDR2: LNHNV and YYDKDF (reference sequence). V shed 0 bases and J shed 4 bases, with 7 bases lying between them. CDR3 sequence (DNA): TGTGCCACCAGCAGAGATGAATCGTACGAGCAGTACTTC. Its translation: CATSRDESYEQYF.

This clonotype was observed many times. The chain uses TRBV12-3 or TRBV12-4 and TRBJ2-3, with 9 positions matching TRBD1. With V trimmed by 6 bases and J by 6 bases, 10 bases remained unmatched. This CDR3 has 15 amino acids. The CDR3 DNA reads TGTGCCAGCAGGAGAGGACAGGGGCGGACCGATACGCAGTATTTT. Residues: CASRRGQGRTDTQYF.

This chain connects TRBV5-1 to TRBJ1-2; D may be TRBD1 (5 bases). Trimming cost V 0 bases and J 0 bases, with 15 bases left between them. CDR1 SGHRS and CDR2 YFSETQ come from the germline V gene. The CDR3 is 17 residues long. The CDR3 loop is CASSLDFGAGPNYGYTF. CDR3 bases: TGCGCCAGCAGCTTGGATTTTGGGGCAGGGCCTAACTATGGCTACACCTTC.

In its sample, this clonotype was seen a few times. This chain uses TRBV7-2 with TRBJ2-1; TRBD2 aligns across 11 bases. The V gene's germline CDR1 is SGHTA and CDR2 FQGNSA. Trimming took 0 bases from V and 7 from J; bases not matched to a gene: 2. CDR3 length equals 15 residues. CDR3 amino acids: CASSLASGGANEQFF. CDR3 bases: TGTGCCAGCAGCTTAGCTAGCGGGGGGGCAAATGAGCAGTTCTTC.

The chain joins TRBV7-9 to TRBJ2-3; D is possibly TRBD1 or TRBD2 (5 bases each). Germline-derived CDR1 and CDR2 are SEHNR and FQNEAQ (reference sequence). V dropped 10 bases and J dropped 4 bases, with 6 bases sitting between them. The CDR3 is made up of 10 amino acids. The CDR3 here is CAKGPDTQYF. CDR3 bases: TGTGCCAAGGGACCAGATACGCAGTATTTT.

V usage is TRBV7-8 and J usage is TRBJ1-1; 8 positions match TRBD1. CDR1 and CDR2 (germline): SGHVS, FQNEAQ. Trimming cost V 4 bases and J 4 bases; bases outside gene matches: 8. The CDR3 is made up of 15 amino acids. The CDR3 loop reads CASSSHDRGGTEAFF. For the CDR3, the DNA is TGTGCCAGCAGCTCACATGACAGGGGTGGCACTGAAGCTTTCTTT.

V and J are TRBV20-1 and TRBJ2-1; TRBD1 matches 9 bases. After removal of 3 bases from V and 4 bases from J, the junction contained 10 bases not matched to a gene. Per germline, CDR1 DFQATT and CDR2 SNEGSKA (reference sequence). The CDR3 extends over 16 amino acids. The CDR3 loop is CSASPMDRGTYNEQFF. CDR3 bases: TGCAGTGCTAGCCCCATGGACAGGGGAACATACAATGAGCAGTTCTTC.